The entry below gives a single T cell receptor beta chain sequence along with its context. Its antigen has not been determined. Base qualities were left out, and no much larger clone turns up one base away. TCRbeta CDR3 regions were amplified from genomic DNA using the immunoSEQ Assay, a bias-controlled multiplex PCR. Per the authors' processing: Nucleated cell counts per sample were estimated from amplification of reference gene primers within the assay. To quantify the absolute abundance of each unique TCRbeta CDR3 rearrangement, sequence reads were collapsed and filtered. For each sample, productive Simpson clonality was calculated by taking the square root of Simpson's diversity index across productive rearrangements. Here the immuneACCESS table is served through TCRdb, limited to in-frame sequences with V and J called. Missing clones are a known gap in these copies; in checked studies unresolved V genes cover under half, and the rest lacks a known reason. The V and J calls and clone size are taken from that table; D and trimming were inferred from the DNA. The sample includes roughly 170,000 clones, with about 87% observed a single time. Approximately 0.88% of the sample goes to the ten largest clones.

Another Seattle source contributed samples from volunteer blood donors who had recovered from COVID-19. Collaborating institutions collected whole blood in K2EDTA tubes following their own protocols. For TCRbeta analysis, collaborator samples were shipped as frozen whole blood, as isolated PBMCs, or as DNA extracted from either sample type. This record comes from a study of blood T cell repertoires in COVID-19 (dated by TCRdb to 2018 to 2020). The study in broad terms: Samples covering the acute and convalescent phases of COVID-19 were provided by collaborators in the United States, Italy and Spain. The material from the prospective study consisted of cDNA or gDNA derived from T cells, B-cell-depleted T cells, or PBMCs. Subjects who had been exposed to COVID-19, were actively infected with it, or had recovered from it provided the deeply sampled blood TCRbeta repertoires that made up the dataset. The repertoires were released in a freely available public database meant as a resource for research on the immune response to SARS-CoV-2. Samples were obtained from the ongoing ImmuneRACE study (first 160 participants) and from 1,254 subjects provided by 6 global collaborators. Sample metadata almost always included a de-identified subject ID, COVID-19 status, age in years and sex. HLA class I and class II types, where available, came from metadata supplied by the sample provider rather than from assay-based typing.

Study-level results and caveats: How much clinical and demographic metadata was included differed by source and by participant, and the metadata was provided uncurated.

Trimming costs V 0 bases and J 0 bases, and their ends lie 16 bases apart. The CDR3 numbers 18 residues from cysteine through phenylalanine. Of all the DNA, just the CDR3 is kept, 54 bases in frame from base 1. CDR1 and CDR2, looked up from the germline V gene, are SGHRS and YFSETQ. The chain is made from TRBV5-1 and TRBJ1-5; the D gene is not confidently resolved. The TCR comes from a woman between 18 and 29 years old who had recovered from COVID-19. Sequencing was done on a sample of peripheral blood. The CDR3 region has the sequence CASSLGAQAPYSNQPQHF. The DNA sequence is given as TGCGCCAGCAGCTTGGGGGCCCAGGCACCTTATAGCAATCAGCCCCAGCATTTT.